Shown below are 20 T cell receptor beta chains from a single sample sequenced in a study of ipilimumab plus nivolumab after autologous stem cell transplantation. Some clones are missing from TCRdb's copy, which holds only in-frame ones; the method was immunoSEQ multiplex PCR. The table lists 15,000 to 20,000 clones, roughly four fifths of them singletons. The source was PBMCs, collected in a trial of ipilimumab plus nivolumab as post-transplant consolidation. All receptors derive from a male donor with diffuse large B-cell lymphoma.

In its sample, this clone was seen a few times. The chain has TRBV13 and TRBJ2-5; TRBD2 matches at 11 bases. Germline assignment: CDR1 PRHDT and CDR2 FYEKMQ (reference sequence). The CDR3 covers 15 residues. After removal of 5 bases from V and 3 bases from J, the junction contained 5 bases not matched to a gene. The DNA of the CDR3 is TGTGCCAGCAGCCTAATAGCGGGGGGGAAAGAGACCCAGTACTTC. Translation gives CASSLIAGGKETQYF.

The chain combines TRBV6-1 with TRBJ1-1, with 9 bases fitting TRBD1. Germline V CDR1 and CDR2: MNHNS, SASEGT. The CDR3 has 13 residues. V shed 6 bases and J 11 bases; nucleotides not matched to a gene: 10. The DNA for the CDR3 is TGTGCCAGCAGCCTAGACAGGGGGGTTCGGGCTTTCTTT. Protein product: CASSLDRGVRAFF.

The CDR3 here is CASSAAEGNEQFF. In nucleotides, the CDR3 is TGCGCCAGCAGCGCGGCGGAGGGGAATGAGCAGTTCTTC. This sequence joins TRBV4-3 and TRBJ2-1, with a possible D match to TRBD2 (6 bases). CDR3 size: 13 residues. Trimming removed 5 bases at V and 7 bases at J, with 12 bases between. The germline gives CDR1 LGHNA, CDR2 YSLEER.

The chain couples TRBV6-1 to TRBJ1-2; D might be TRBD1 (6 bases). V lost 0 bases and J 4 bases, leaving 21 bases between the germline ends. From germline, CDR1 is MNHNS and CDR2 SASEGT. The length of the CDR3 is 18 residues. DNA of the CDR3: TGTGCCAGCAGTGAAGCGGAGGGGGGTCTCTCAGTTAGCTATGGCTACACCTTC. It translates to CASSEAEGGLSVSYGYTF.

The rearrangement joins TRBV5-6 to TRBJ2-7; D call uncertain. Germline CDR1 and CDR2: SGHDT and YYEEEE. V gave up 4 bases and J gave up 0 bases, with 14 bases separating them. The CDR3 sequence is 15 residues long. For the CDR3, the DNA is TGTGCCAGCAGCGTGGGTTTGGTGAGCTCCTACGAGCAGTACTTC. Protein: CASSVGLVSSYEQYF.

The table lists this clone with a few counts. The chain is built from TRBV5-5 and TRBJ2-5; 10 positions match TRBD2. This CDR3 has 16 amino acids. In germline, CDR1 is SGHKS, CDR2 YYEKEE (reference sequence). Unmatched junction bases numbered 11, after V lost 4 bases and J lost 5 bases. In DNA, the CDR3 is TGTGCCAGCAGCCTGCAGGCTAGCGGGGGAATGGAGACCCAGTACTTC. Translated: CASSLQASGGMETQYF.

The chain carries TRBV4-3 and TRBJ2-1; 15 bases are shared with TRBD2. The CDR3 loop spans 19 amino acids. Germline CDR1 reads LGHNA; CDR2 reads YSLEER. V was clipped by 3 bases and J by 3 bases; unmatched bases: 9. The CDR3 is CASSQGTSGGFLFYNEQFF. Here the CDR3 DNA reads TGCGCCAGCAGCCAGGGGACTAGCGGGGGGTTTTTGTTCTACAATGAGCAGTTCTTC.

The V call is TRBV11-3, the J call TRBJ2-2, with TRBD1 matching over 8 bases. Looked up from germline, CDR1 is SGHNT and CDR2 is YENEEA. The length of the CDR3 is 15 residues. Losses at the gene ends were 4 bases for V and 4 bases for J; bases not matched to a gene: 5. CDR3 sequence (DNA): TGTGCCAGCAGCTCCCGGACAGGGCCCACCGGGGAGCTGTTTTTT. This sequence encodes CASSSRTGPTGELFF.

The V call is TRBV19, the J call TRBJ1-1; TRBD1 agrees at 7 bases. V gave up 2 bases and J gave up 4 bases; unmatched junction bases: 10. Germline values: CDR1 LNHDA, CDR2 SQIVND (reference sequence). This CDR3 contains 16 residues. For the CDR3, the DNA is TGTGCCAGTAGTATAACAGCTCGAGGGGGCCGCACTGAAGCTTTCTTT. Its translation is CASSITARGGRTEAFF.

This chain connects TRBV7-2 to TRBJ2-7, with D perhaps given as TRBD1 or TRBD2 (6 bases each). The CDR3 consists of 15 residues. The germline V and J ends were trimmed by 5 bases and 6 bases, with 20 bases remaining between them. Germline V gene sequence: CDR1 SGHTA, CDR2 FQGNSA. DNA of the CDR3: TGTGCCAGCAGCCCCCCTAAGGGGGGCAAAAGCGAGCAGTACTTC. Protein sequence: CASSPPKGGKSEQYF.

The CDR3 loop reads CASSGDRAAGANVLTF. CDR3 coding DNA: TGTGCCAGCAGCGGAGACAGGGCGGCAGGGGCCAACGTCCTGACTTTC. The J gene is TRBJ2-6, the V gene TRBV9; 7 bases map to TRBD1. V lost 3 bases and J lost 4; bases outside the gene matches: 7. This CDR3 has 16 residues. Germline assignment: CDR1 SGDLS and CDR2 YYNGEE.

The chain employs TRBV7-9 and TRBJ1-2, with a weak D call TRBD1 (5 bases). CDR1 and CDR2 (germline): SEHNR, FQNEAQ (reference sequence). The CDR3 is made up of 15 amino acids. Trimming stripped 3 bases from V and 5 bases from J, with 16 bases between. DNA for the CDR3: TGTGCCAGCAGCTTTCCCGGACACCTACGTTATGGCTACACCTTC. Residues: CASSFPGHLRYGYTF.

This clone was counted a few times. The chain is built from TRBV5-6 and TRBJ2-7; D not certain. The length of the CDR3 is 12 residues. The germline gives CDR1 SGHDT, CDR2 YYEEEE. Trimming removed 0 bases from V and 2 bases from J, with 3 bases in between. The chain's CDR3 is CASSLDTYEQYF. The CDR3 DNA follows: TGTGCCAGCAGCTTGGACACCTACGAGCAGTACTTC.

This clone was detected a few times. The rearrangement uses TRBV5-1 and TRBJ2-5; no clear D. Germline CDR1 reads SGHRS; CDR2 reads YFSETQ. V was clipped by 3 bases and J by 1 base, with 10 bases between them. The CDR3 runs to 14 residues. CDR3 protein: CASSWSASQETQYF. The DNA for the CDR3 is TGCGCCAGCAGCTGGAGCGCTAGCCAAGAGACCCAGTACTTC.

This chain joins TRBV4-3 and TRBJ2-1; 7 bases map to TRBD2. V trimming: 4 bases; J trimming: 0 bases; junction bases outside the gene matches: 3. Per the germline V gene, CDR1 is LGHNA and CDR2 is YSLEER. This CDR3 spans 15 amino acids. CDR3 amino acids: CASSRGGRSYNEQFF. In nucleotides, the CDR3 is TGCGCCAGCAGCCGCGGGGGACGCTCCTACAATGAGCAGTTCTTC.

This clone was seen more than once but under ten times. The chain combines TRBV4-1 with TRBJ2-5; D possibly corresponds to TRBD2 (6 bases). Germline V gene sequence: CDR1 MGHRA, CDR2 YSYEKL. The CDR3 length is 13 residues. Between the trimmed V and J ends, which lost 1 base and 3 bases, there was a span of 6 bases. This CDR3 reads CASSQGGEETQYF. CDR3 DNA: TGCGCCAGCAGCCAAGGGGGGGAAGAGACCCAGTACTTC.

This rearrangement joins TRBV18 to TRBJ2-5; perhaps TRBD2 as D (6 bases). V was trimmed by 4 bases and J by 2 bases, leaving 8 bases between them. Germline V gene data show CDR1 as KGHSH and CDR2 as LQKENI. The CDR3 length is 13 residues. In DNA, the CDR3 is TGTGCCAGCTCACGCGGGAATCAAGAGACCCAGTACTTC. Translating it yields CASSRGNQETQYF.

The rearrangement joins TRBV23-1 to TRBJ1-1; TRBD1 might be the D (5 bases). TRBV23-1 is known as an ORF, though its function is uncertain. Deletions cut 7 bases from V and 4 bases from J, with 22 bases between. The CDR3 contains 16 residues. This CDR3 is CASTWTSGAKVTEAFF. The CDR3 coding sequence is TGCGCCAGCACCTGGACCTCCGGGGCTAAGGTCACTGAAGCTTTCTTT.

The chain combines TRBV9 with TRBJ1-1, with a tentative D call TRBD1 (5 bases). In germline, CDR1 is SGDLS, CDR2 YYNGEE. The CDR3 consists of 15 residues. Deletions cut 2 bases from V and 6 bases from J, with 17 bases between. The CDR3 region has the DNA TGTGCCAGCAGCGTGGAGCCGGTCGGGGGATCTGAAGCTTTCTTT. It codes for CASSVEPVGGSEAFF.

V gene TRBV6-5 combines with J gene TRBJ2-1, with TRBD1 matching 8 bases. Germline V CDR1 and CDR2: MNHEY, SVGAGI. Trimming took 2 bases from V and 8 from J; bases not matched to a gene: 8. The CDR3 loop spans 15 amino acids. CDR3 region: CASSYGGQAVDEQFF. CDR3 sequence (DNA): TGTGCCAGCAGTTACGGGGGACAGGCGGTAGATGAGCAGTTCTTC.